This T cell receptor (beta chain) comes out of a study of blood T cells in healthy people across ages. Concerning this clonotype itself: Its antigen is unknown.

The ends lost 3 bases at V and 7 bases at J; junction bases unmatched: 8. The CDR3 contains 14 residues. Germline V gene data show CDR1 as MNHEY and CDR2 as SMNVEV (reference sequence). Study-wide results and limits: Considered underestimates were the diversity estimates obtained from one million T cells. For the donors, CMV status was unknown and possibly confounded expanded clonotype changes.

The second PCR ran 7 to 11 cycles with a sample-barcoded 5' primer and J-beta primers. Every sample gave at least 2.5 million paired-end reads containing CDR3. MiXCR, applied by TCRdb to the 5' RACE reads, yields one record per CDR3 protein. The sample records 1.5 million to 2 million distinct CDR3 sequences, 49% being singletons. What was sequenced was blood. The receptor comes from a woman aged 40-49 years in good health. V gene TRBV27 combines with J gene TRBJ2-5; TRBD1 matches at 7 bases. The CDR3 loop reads CASSLTGFIGTQYF. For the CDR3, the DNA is TGTGCCAGCAGTTTGACAGGGTTTATCGGGACCCAGTACTTC.